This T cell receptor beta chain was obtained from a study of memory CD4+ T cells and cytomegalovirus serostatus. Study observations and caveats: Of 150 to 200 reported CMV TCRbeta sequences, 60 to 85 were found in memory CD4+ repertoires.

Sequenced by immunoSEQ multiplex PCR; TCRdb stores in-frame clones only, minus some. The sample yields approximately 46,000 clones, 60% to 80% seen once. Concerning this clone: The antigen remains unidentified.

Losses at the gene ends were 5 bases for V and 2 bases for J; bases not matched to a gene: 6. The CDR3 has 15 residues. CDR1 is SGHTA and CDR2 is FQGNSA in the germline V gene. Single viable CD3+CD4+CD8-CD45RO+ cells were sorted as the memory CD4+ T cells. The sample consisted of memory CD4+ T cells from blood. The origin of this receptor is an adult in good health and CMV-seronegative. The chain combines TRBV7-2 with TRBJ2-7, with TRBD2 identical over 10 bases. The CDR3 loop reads CASSPRAGGAYEQYF. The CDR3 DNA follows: TGTGCCAGCAGCCCTCGAGCGGGGGGGGCCTACGAGCAGTACTTC.